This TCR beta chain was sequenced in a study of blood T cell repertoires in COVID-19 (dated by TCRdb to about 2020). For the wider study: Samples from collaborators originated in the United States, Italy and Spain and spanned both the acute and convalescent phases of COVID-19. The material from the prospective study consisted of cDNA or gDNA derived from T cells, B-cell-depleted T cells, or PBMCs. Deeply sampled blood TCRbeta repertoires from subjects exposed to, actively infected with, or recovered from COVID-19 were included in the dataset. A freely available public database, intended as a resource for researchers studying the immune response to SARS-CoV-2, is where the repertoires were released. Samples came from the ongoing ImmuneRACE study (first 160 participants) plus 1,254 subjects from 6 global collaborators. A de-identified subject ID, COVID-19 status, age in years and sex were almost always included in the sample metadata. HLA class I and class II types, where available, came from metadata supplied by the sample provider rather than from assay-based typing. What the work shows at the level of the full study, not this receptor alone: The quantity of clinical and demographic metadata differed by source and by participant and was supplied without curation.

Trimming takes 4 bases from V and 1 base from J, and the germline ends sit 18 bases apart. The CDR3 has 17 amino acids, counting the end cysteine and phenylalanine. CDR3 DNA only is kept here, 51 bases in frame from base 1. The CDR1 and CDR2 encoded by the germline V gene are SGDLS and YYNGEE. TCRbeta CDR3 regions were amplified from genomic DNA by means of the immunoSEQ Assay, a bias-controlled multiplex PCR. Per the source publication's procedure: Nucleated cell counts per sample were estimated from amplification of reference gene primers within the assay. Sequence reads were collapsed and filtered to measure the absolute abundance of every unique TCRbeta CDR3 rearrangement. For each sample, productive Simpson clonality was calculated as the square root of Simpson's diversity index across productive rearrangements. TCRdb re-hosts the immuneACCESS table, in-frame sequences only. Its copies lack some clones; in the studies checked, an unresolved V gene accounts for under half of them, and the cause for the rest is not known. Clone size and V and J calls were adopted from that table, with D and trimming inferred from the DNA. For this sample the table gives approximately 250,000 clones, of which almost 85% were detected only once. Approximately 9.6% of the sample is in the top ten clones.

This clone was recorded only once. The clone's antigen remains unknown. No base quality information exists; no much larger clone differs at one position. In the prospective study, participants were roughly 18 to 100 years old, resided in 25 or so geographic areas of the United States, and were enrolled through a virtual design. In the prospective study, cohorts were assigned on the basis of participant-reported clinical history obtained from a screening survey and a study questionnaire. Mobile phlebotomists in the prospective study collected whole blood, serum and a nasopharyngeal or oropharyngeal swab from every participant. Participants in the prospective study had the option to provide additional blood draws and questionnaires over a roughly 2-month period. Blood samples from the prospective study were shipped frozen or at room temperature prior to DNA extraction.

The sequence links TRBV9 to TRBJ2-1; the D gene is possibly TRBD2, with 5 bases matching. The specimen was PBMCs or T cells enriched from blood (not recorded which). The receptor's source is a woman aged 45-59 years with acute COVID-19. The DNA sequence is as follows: TGTGCCAGCAGCTCCGGAGGAGGCCCGCCATCCTACAATGAGCAGTTCTTC. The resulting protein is CASSSGGGPPSYNEQFF.